The clone carrying this TCR beta chain was detected a few times. The CDR3 runs to 15 residues. Trimming removed 5 bases from V and 5 bases from J, with 16 bases in between. In germline, CDR1 is SGHTA, CDR2 FQGNSA. The record originates from a study of blood T cells in healthy people across ages. Primed by a sample-barcoded 5' primer and a J-beta primer mix, a second PCR proceeded for roughly 6 to 12 cycles. Per-sample output comprised a minimum of 3 million paired-end reads containing CDR3. TCRdb recomputed calls from the 5' RACE reads with MiXCR, one row per CDR3 protein. This sample carries about 1.7 million distinct CDR3 sequences, roughly 30% of them seen once, and the ten largest clones take around 7.7%.

The V gene is TRBV7-2, the J gene TRBJ2-1; D is unclear. What was sequenced was blood. The sequence was obtained from a woman aged 25-40 years in good health. The CDR3 nucleotides are TGTGCCAGCAGCCCTTGGAGCCAGGAAAACAATGAGCAGTTCTTC. Its translation: CASSPWSQENNEQFF.